The 17 T cell receptor beta chains in this list originate from one sample, sequenced in a study of liver allograft versus peripheral blood T cells (dated by TCRdb to 2018 to 2020). As for the study more broadly: The study compared T cell receptor repertoires found within transplanted livers against repertoires in the peripheral blood of liver transplant recipients.

The sequencer listed for this sample is Illumina MiSeq. TCRdb reprocessing: public reads trimmed at Q25 with fastp, clones called with MiXCR, in-frame beta chains kept. Rows matching on CDR3 protein sequence are summarized as one entry with the most common DNA and genes. The sample profile shows 5,000 or so distinct CDR3 sequences; over 15% of them were found once. The top ten clonotypes cover roughly 54% of the sample. Source of these receptors: a human patient who had a liver transplant. After a transplant, the donor of the graft may account for some T cells.

This chain links TRBV27 with TRBJ2-7, with TRBD1 matching 7 bases. Germline CDR1 MNHEY, CDR2 SMNVEV (reference sequence). The CDR3 loop spans 14 amino acids. Losses at the gene ends were 3 bases for V and 0 bases for J; bases not matched to a gene: 2. The CDR3: CASSFRDSSYEQYF. CDR3 nucleotide sequence: TGTGCCAGCAGTTTCAGGGACAGCTCCTACGAGCAGTACTTC.

By share of the sample, this clonotype is medium-sized. The chain combines TRBV6-5 with TRBJ2-7; D may be TRBD1 (7 bases). Germline loops: CDR1 MNHEY, CDR2 SVGAGI. V lost 2 bases and J 3 bases, leaving 17 bases between the germline ends. This CDR3 region has 16 residues. The chain's CDR3 is CASSYARDSSFYEQYF. CDR3 in DNA: TGTGCCAGCAGTTACGCGCGGGACAGCAGCTTCTACGAGCAGTACTTC.

This clonotype has at least ten counts. The genes are TRBV6-5 and TRBJ1-6, with TRBD1 as a possible D gene (6 bases). V gave up 6 bases and J gave up 3 bases, with 9 bases separating them. The V gene's germline CDR1 is MNHEY and CDR2 SVGAGI. The CDR3 has 14 residues. CDR3 sequence (DNA): TGTGCCAGCAGCCGGACAGACTATAATTCACCCCTCCACTTT. Translating gives CASSRTDYNSPLHF.

This clonotype is classed as medium-sized (0.01 to 0.1%). The chain has TRBV29-1 and TRBJ2-4; 7 bases agree with TRBD1. The CDR3 totals 17 residues. CDR1 SQVTM and CDR2 ANQGSEA come from the germline V gene. V dropped 6 bases and J dropped 0; count of bases not matched to a gene: 14. The DNA for the CDR3 is TGCAGCGTGATGGGGCAGGGGCAGGGGGTAGCCAAAAACATTCAGTACTTC. Encoded protein: CSVMGQGQGVAKNIQYF.

Details on this clonotype: This could be a read error, since a much larger clone is one nucleotide away. The CDR3 ends on some other residue instead of the conserved phenylalanine or tryptophan, so this is likely a read error. The chain combines TRBV14 with TRBJ2-7; no clear D. V lost 9 bases, J lost 9 bases, and 18 bases lay in between. Germline CDR1 SGHDN, CDR2 FVKESK. The length of the CDR3 is 12 residues. CDR3 sequence: CASSPDPSRQYL. The CDR3 DNA sequence: TGTGCCAGTTCTCCGGACCCATCCAGGCAGTACCTC.

V and J are TRBV20-1 and TRBJ2-1; unclear D gene. The V gene lost 0 bases and the J gene lost 0 bases, with 9 bases spanning the gap. CDR1 is DFQATT, CDR2 SNEGSKA, per germline (reference sequence). The CDR3 is 15 residues long. The chain's CDR3 is CSARDSAVSYNEQFF. The CDR3 nucleotides read TGCAGTGCTAGAGATTCGGCGGTCTCCTACAATGAGCAGTTCTTC.

The chain links TRBV27 to TRBJ1-2, with D possibly TRBD1 on 6 matching bases. The CDR3 contains 15 residues. With 5 bases removed from V and 7 bases from J, the gap between germline ends came to 20 bases. Per germline, CDR1 MNHEY and CDR2 SMNVEV (reference sequence). In DNA, the CDR3 is TGTGCCAGCAGTCTTAGCCACAGGGATCCCAGTGGCTACACCTTC. It codes for CASSLSHRDPSGYTF.

In this sample, this clonotype turned up a few times. V usage is TRBV20-1 and J usage is TRBJ2-3; D assignment may be TRBD1 or TRBD2 (5 bases each). In germline, CDR1 is DFQATT, CDR2 SNEGSKA (reference sequence). Trimming removed 1 base from V and 0 bases from J, with 17 bases in between. This CDR3 contains 17 residues. CDR3 DNA: TGCAGTGCTAGAGGCCGCCGGGACCTCGACAGCACAGATACGCAGTATTTT. The encoded protein is CSARGRRDLDSTDTQYF.

In its sample, this clonotype was seen a few times. At one end, the junction sequence differs from germline, possibly due to a read error. This rearrangement joins TRBV10-3 to TRBJ2-7, with 8 bases aligning to TRBD1. The CDR3 length is 14 residues. CDR1 and CDR2 (germline): ENHRY, SYGVKD. The CDR3 DNA is TGTGCCAGCAGTCGACAGGGGTGGCCCTACGAGCAGTACTTC. It translates to CASSRQGWPYEQYF.

This clonotype is labeled as medium-sized. V usage is TRBV6-6 and J usage is TRBJ1-2; possibly TRBD1 for D (6 bases). CDR1 and CDR2 (germline): MNHNY, SVGAGI (reference sequence). The CDR3 has 13 residues. The ends were cut back, 2 bases at V and 3 bases at J, with 7 bases in the middle. The DNA for the CDR3 is TGTGCCAGCAGTTACCACAGGGACTATGGCTACACCTTC. It specifies CASSYHRDYGYTF.

This clonotype was detected only a few times. The chain carries TRBV19 and TRBJ1-2; 7 bases match TRBD1. V lost 0 bases and J lost 6; bases outside the gene matches: 13. CDR3 length: 17 residues. CDR1 LNHDA and CDR2 SQIVND come from the germline V gene (reference sequence). The DNA of the CDR3 is TGTGCCAGTAGTATAGAGTTCTTTGGAGGGGGCGACGATGGCTACACCTTC. Translating it yields CASSIEFFGGGDDGYTF. Drawing the rest from reference TRBV19 and TRBJ1-2, the complete variable domain is DGGITQSPKYLFRKEGQNVTLSCEQNLNHDAMYWYRQDPGQGLRLIYYSQIVNDFQKGDIAEGYSVSREKKESFPLTVTSAQKNPTAFYLCASSIEFFGGGDDGYTFGSGTRLTVV.

This rearrangement joins TRBV7-9 to TRBJ1-1; weak D call: TRBD1 (6 bases). The CDR3 sequence is 12 residues long. V shed 5 bases and J shed 8 bases, with 12 bases lying between them. Germline V lookup: CDR1 SEHNR, CDR2 FQNEAQ (reference sequence). CDR3 sequence reads: CASSLGTPEAFF. As DNA, the CDR3 is TGTGCCAGCAGCCTCGGGACACCCGAAGCTTTCTTT.

Points on this clonotype: It may be a read error: a sequence one base away is much more abundant. The chain uses TRBV27 and TRBJ2-1; D perhaps matches TRBD1 (5 bases). The CDR3 spans 16 residues. The V and J ends lost 3 bases and 6 bases respectively, with 18 bases between them. The germline CDR1 and CDR2 sequences are MNHEY and SMNVEV (reference sequence). CDR3 in amino acids: CASSFRVRDALNEQFF. The DNA of the CDR3 is TGTGCCAGCAGTTTTAGGGTCAGGGATGCCCTCAATGAGCAGTTCTTC.

In its sample, this clonotype is medium-sized. The chain recombines TRBV13 with TRBJ2-5, with 7 bases identical to TRBD1. Trimming removed 1 base from V and 3 bases from J; junction bases left unmatched: 2. The germline V gene encodes CDR1 PRHDT and CDR2 FYEKMQ (reference sequence). The CDR3 runs to 14 residues. The CDR3 DNA reads as TGTGCCAGCAGCTTAGACGGGACAGAAGAGACCCAGTACTTC. It is translated as CASSLDGTEETQYF.

The chain recombines TRBV11-2 with TRBJ2-2; no reliable D call. Deletions cut 5 bases from V and 7 bases from J, with 17 bases between. CDR1 and CDR2 (germline): SGHAT, FQNNGV. The CDR3 totals 15 residues. DNA for the CDR3: TGTGCCAGCAGCCCCGCGGTAGCAGTTTTCGGGGAGCTGTTTTTT. This translates into CASSPAVAVFGELFF. Supplemented by reference TRBV11-2 and TRBJ2-2, the full variable domain reads EAGVAQSPRYKIIEKRQSVAFWCNPISGHATLYWYQQILGQGPKLLIQFQNNGVVDDSQLPKDRFSAERLKGVDSTLKIQPAKLEDSAVYLCASSPAVAVFGELFFGEGSRLTVL.

This clonotype was recorded at least ten times. This rearrangement joins TRBV28 to TRBJ2-3; D possibly corresponds to TRBD2 (6 bases). Per the germline V gene, CDR1 is MDHEN and CDR2 is SYDVKM. This CDR3 has 16 residues. The V and J ends lost 7 bases and 0 bases respectively, with 17 bases between them. The DNA for the CDR3 is TGTGCCAGCATGGAGGGCAACTCTTATAGCACAGATACGCAGTATTTT. Its translation: CASMEGNSYSTDTQYF. The full variable domain, completed using reference TRBV28 and TRBJ2-3, is DVKVTQSSRYLVKRTGEKVFLECVQDMDHENMFWYRQDPGLGLRLIYFSYDVKMKEKGDIPEGYSVSREKKERFSLILESASTNQTSMYLCASMEGNSYSTDTQYFGPGTRLTVL.

The V and J genes are TRBV5-1 and TRBJ2-7, with TRBD2 matching 11 bases. V lost 1 base to trimming and J lost 5 bases; unmatched junction nucleotides: 5. CDR1 SGHRS and CDR2 YFSETQ come from the germline V gene. CDR3 length: 15 residues. The CDR3 reads CASSLPPSGRNEQYF. CDR3 sequence (DNA): TGCGCCAGCAGCTTGCCACCTAGCGGGAGGAACGAGCAGTACTTC.